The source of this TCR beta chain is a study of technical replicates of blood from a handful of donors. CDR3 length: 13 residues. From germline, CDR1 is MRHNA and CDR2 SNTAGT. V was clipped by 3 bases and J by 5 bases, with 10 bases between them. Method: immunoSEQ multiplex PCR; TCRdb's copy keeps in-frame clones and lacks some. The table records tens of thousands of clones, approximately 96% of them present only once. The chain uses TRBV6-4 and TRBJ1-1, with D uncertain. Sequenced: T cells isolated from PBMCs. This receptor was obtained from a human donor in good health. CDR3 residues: CASSEQQRTEAFF. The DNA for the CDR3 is TGTGCCAGCAGTGAGCAGCAGAGGACTGAAGCTTTCTTT.